This entry features one T cell receptor (beta chain) sequence. What it binds is unknown. This specimen belongs to a study of shared clonotypes between healthy human individuals. General observations from the study: A reduction in generation probabilities was seen for non-shared clonotypes relative to those shared by all four donors.

Method: immunoSEQ multiplex PCR; TCRdb's copy keeps in-frame clones and lacks some. In the table there are roughly 1 million clones, 65% to 80% of which are singletons. Germline CDR1 and CDR2: ENHRY and SYGVKD. The length of the CDR3 is 16 residues. V was shortened by 6 bases and J by 4 bases, with 18 bases between the two germline ends. The chain combines TRBV10-3 with TRBJ2-2, with a possible D match to TRBD1 (6 bases). The receptor's source is a man between 18 and 29 years old in good health. Sequenced: memory CD4+ T cells sorted from blood. Subset in this sample: CD45RA-negative fraction. Here the CDR3 reads CAISPPRQDTTGELFF. The CDR3, as DNA: TGTGCCATCAGCCCTCCAAGACAGGATACCACCGGGGAGCTGTTTTTT.